This T cell receptor (beta chain) comes out of a study of T-cell reconstitution after alpha-beta-depleted transplantation in children. Study results and caveats: Surviving thymic progenitors and recipient T cells were the source of high TCRbeta diversity at day 60 in some patients. Expanded graft clones numbering several hundred reportedly gave rise to alpha-beta T cells about two months after transplant. Fresh T-cell production supplied most of the T-cell counts and diversity seen one year after transplant.

The CDR3 loop spans 18 amino acids. Germline trimming cut 2 bases from V and 5 bases from J; bases unmatched to any gene: 11. The germline V gene encodes CDR1 SGDLS and CDR2 YYNGEE. A few counts support this clonotype. Its antigen is currently unknown. A library of TCRbeta sequences, prepared with unique molecular identifiers, was generated. Each CDR3 protein gets one entry after TCRdb re-called the PCR reads with MiXCR. Among fewer than 500,000 distinct CDR3 sequences listed, around 46% were seen once. The material was PBMCs, obtained before TCRalphabeta/CD19-depleted stem cell transplant. This chain links TRBV9 with TRBJ2-6; the match to TRBD1 covers 9 bases. The receptor comes from a girl aged 2-10 years with aplastic anemia, due to receive a stem cell transplant. The chain's CDR3 is CASSVTGGNPSWANVLTF. The CDR3 bases are TGTGCCAGCAGCGTGACAGGGGGGAACCCAAGCTGGGCCAACGTCCTGACTTTC.